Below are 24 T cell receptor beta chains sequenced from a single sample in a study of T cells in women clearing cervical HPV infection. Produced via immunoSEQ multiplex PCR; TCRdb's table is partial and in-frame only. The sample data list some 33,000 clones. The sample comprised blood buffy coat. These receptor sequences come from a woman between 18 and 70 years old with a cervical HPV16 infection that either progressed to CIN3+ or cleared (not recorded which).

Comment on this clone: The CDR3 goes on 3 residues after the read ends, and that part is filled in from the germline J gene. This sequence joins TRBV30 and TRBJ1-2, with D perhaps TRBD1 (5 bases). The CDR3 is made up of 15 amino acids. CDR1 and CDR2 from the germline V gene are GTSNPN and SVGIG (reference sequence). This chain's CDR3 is CAWNAPWVGGVDYTF. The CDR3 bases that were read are TGTGCCTGGAACGCCCCCTGGGTCGGGGGAGTCGAC. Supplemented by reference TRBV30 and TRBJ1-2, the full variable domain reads SQTIHQWPATLVQPVGSPLSLECTVEGTSNPNLYWYRQAAGRGLQLLFYSVGIGQISSEVPQNLSASRPQDRQFILSSKKLLLSDSGFYLCAWNAPWVGGVDYTFGSGTRLTVV.

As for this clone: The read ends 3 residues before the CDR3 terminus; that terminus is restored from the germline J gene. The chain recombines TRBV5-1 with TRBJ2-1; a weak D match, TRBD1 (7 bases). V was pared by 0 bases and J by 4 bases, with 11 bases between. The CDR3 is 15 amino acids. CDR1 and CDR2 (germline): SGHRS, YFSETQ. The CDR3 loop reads CASSLVQGGYNEQFF. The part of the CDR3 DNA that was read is TGCGCCAGCAGCTTGGTGCAGGGGGGTTACAATGAG.

CDR3 DNA, as far as it was read: TGTGCCAGCAGTGGTAGCGGGGGGGCAGGAGATACG. It is translated as CASSGSGGAGDT. The whole CDR3 sequence is CASSGSGGAGDTQYF. This sequence joins TRBV6-1 and TRBJ2-3; 11 bases line up with TRBD2. Coverage ceases 3 residues before the CDR3 finishes, and the germline J gene fills in the end. This CDR3 is 15 amino acids long. Trimming took 4 bases from V and 5 from J; bases not matched to a gene: 5. Germline assignment: CDR1 MNHNS and CDR2 SASEGT.

The chain's CDR3 is CASRRQGMFSGANVLTF. The sequenced part of the CDR3 DNA is TGCGCCAGCAGACGACAGGGGATGTTCTCTGGGGCCAACGTC. The rearrangement links TRBV5-1 to TRBJ2-6, with 8 bases aligning to TRBD1. Sequencing ends 3 residues short of the CDR3 end; the germline J gene provides the rest. The V and J ends lost 5 bases and 0 bases, in that order; junction bases with no gene match: 7. The length of the CDR3 is 17 residues. Germline V CDR1 and CDR2: SGHRS, YFSETQ.

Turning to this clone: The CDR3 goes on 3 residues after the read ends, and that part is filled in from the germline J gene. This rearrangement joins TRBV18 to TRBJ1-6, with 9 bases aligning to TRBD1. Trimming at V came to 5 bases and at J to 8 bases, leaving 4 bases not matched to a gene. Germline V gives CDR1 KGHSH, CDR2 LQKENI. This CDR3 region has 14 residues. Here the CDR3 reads CASSRDRADSPLHF. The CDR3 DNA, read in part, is TGTGCCAGCTCAAGGGACAGGGCTGATTCACCC.

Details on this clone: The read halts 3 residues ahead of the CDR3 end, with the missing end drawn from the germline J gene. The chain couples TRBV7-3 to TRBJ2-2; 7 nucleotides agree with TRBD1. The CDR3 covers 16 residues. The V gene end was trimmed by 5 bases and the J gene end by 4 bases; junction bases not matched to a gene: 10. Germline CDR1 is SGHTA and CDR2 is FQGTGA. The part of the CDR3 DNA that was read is TGTGCCAGCAGCCCTACAGGGGAACGGGGCACCGGGGAG. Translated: CASSPTGERGTGE. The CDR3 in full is CASSPTGERGTGELFF.

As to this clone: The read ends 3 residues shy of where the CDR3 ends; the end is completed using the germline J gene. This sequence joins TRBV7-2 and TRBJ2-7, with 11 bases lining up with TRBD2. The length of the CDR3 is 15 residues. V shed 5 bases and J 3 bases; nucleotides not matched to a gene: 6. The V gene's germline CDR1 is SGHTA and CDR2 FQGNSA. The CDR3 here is CASSTGTSGFYEQYF. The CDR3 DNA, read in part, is TGTGCCAGCAGCACCGGGACTAGCGGATTCTACGAG.

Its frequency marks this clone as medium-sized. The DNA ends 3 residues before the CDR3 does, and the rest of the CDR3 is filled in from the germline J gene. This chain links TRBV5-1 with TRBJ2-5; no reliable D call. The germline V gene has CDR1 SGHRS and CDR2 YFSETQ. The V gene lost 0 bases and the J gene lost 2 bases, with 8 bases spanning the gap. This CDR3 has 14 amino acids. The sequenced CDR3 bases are TGCGCCAGCAGCTTGGTGGCCAGTCAAGAGACC. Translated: CASSLVASQET. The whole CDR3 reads CASSLVASQETQYF.

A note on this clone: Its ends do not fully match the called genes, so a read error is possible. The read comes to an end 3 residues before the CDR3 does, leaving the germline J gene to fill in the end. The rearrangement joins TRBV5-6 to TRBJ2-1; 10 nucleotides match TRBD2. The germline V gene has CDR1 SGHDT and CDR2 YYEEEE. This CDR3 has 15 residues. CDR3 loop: CAGSFGLAASNEQFF. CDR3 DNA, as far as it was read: TGTGCCGGCAGCTTCGGACTAGCGGCAAGCAATGAG.

The DNA read from the CDR3 is TGCAGTGCTAGGCGGGGACTAGCGGACAATGAG. Residues: CSARRGLADNE. The full CDR3 is CSARRGLADNEQFF. The chain joins TRBV20-1 to TRBJ2-1; 11 nucleotides line up with TRBD2. With the read ending 3 residues before the CDR3 end, the germline J gene is used to fill in that end. Trimming took 3 bases from V and 5 from J; bases not matched to a gene: 3. The CDR3 is made up of 14 amino acids. Per the germline V gene, CDR1 is DFQATT and CDR2 is SNEGSKA (reference sequence).

Incomplete CDR3 DNA: TGCGCCAGCAGCACGACAGGGGCAGGGGATGAAAAA. Residues: CASSTTGAGDEK. The CDR3 in full is CASSTTGAGDEKLFF. The V call is TRBV5-1, the J call TRBJ1-4; 8 bases align to TRBD1. The read ends 3 residues before the CDR3 terminus; that terminus is restored from the germline J gene. Looked up from germline, CDR1 is SGHRS and CDR2 is YFSETQ. The CDR3 has 15 residues. With V trimmed by 4 bases and J by 6 bases, 8 bases remained unmatched.

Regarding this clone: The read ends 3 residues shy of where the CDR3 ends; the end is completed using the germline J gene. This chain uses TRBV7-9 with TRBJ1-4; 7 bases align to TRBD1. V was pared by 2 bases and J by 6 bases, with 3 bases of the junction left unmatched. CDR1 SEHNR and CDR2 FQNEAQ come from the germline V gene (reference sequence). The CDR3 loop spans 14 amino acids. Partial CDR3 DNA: TGTGCCAGCAGCTTAAGAGGACAGGATGAAAAA. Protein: CASSLRGQDEK. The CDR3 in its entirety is CASSLRGQDEKLFF. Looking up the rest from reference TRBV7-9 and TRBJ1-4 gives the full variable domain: DTGVSQNPRHKITKRGQNVTFRCDPISEHNRLYWYRQTLGQGPEFLTYFQNEAQLEKSRLLSDRFSAERPKGSFSTLEIQRTEQGDSAMYLCASSLRGQDEKLFFGSGTQLSVL.

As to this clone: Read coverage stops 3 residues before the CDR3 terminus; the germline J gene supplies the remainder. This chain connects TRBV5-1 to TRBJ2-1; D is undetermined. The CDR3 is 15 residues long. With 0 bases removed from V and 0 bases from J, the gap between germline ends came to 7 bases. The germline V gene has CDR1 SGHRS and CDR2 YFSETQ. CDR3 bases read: TGCGCCAGCAGCTTGGGGGCGAGCTCCTACAATGAG. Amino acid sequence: CASSLGASSYNE. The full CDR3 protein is CASSLGASSYNEQFF.

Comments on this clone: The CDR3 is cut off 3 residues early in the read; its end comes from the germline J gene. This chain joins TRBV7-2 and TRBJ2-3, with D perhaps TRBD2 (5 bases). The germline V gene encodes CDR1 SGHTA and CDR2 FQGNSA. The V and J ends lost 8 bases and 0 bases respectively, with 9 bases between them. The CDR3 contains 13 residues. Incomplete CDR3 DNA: TGTGCCAGCGACTGGACTAGCACAGATACG. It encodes CASDWTSTDT. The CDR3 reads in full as CASDWTSTDTQYF.

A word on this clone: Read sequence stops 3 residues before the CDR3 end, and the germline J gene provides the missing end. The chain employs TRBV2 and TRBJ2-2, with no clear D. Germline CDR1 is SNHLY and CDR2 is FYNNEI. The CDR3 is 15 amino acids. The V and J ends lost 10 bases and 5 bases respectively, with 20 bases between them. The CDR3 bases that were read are TGTGCCATCCCCACTTTAGCTAGTGGGACCGGGGAG. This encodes CAIPTLASGTGE. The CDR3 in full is CAIPTLASGTGELFF.

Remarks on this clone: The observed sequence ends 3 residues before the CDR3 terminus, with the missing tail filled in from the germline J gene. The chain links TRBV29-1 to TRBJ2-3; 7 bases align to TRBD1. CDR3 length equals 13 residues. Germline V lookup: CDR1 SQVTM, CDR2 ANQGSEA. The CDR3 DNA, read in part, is TGCAGCGTAGTGGTAGGGGGCCAAGAGACG. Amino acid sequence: CSVVVGGQET. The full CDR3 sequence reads CSVVVGGQETQYF.

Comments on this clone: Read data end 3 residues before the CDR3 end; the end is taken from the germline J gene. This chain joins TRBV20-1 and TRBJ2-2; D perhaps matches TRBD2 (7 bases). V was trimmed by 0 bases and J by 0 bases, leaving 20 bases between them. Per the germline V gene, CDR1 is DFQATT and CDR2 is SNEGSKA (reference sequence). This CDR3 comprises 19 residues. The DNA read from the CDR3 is TGCAGTGCTAGAGATGACCGGACAGTAGCGGGTGCGAACACCGGGGAG. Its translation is CSARDDRTVAGANTGE. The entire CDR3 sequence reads CSARDDRTVAGANTGELFF.

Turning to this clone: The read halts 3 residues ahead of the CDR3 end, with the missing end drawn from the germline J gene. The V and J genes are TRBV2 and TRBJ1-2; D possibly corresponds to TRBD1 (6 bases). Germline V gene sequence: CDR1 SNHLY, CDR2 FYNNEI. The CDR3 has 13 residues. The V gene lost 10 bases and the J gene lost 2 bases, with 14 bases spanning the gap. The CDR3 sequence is CAIVTGTNYGYTF. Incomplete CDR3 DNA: TGTGCCATAGTAACAGGGACGAACTATGGC. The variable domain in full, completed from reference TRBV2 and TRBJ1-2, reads EPEVTQTPSHQVTQMGQEVILRCVPISNHLYFYWYRQILGQKVEFLVSFYNNEISEKSEIFDDQFSVERPDGSNFTLKIRSTKLEDSAMYFCAIVTGTNYGYTFGSGTRLTVV.

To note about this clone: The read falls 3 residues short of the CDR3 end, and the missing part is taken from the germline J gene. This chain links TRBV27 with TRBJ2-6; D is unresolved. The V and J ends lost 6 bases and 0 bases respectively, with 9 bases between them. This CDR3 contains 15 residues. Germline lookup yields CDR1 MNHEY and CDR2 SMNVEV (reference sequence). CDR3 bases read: TGTGCCAGCAGCCAAACACACTCTGGGGCCAACGTC. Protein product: CASSQTHSGANV. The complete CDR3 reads CASSQTHSGANVLTF.

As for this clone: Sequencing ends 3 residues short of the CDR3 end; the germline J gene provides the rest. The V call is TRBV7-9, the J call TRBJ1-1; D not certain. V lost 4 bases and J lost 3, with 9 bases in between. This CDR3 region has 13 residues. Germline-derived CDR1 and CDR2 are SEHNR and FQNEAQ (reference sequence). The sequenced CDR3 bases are TGTGCCAGCAGCTCCCCGAGGGACACTGAA. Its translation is CASSSPRDTE. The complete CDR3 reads CASSSPRDTEAFF.

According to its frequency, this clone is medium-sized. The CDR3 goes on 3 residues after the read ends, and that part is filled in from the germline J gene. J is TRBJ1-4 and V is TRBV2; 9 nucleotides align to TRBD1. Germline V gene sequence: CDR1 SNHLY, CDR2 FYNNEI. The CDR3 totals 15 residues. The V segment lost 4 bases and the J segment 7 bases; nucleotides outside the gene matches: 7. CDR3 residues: CASSGSTGGGEKLFF. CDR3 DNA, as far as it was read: TGTGCCAGCAGTGGGTCTACAGGGGGCGGTGAAAAA.

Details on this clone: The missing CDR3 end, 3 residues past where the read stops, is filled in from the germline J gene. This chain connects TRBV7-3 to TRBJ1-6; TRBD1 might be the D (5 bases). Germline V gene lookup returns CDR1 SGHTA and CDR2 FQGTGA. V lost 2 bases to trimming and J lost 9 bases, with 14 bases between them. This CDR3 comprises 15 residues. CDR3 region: CASSLDDPGGSPLHF. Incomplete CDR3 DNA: TGTGCCAGCAGCTTAGACGATCCGGGGGGTTCACCC.

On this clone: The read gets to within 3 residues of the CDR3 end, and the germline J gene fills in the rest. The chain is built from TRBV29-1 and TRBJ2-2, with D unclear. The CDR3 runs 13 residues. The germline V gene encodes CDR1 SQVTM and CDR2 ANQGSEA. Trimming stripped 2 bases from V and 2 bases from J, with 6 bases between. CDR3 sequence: CSVERLNTGELFF. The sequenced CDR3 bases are TGCAGCGTTGAACGTCTTAACACCGGGGAG.

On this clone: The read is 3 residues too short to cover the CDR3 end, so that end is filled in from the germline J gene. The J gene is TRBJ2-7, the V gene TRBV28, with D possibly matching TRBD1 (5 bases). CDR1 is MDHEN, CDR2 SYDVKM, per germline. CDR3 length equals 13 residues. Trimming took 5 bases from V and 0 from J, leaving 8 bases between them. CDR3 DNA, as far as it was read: TGTGCCAGCAGTGGACAACCCTCCTACGAG. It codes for CASSGQPSYE. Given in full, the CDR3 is CASSGQPSYEQYF.